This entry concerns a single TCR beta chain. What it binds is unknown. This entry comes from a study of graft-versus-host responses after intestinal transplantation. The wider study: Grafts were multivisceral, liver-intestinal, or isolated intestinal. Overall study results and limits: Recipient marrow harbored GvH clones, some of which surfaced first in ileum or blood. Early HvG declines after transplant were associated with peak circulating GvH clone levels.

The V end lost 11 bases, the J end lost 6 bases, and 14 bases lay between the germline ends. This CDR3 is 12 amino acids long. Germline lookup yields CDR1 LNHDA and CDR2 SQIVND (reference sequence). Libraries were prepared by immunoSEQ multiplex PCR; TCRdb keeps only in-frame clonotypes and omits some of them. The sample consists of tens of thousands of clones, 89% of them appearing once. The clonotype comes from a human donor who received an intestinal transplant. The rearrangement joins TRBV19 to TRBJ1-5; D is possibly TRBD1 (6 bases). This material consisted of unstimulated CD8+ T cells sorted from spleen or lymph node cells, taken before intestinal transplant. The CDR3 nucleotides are TGTGCCGGCGGGAGGGGGGTTCAGCCCCAGCATTTT. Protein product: CAGGRGVQPQHF.